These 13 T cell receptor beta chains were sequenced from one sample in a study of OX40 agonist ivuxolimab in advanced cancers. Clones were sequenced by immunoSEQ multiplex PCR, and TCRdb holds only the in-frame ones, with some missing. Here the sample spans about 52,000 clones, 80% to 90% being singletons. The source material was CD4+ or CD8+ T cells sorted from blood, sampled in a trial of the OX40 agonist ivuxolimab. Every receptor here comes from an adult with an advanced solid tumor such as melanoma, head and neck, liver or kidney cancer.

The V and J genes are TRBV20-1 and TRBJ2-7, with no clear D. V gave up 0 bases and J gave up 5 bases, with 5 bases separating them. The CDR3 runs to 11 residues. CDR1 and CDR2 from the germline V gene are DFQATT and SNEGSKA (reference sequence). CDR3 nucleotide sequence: TGCAGTGCTAGAGATTCCCACGAGCAGTACTTC. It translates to CSARDSHEQYF.

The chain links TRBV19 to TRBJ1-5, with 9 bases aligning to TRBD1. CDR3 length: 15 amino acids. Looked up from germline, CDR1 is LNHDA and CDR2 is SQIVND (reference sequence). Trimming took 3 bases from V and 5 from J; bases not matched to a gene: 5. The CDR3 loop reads CASSIWTGEDQPQHF. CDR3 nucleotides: TGTGCCAGTAGTATCTGGACAGGGGAGGATCAGCCCCAGCATTTT.

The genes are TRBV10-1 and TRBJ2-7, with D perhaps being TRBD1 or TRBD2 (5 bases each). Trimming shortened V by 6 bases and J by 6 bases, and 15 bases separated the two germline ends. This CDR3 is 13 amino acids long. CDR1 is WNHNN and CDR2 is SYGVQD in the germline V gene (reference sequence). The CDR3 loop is CASSSGTSPEQYF. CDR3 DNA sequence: TGCGCCAGCAGCTCGGGGACCTCCCCCGAGCAGTACTTC.

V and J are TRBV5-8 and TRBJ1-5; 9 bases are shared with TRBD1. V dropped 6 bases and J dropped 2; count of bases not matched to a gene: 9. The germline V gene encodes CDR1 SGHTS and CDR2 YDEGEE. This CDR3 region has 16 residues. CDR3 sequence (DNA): TGTGCCAGCACCGATGTGGGACAGGGAGGCAATCAGCCCCAGCATTTT. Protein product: CASTDVGQGGNQPQHF.

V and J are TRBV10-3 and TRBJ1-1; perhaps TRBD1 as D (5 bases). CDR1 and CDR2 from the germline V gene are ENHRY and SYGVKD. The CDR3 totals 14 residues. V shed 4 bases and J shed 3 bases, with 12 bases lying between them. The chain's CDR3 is CAISVGHSDTEAFF. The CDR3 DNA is TGTGCCATCAGTGTAGGACACTCGGACACTGAAGCTTTCTTT.

CDR3: CASSWELSYEQYF. For the CDR3, the DNA is TGCGCCAGCAGCTGGGAGCTCTCCTACGAGCAGTACTTC. The rearrangement links TRBV5-1 to TRBJ2-7, with a weak D call TRBD2 (5 bases). The CDR3 loop spans 13 amino acids. Germline CDR1 reads SGHRS; CDR2 reads YFSETQ. Trimming pared 3 bases from V and 0 bases from J, leaving 7 bases between.

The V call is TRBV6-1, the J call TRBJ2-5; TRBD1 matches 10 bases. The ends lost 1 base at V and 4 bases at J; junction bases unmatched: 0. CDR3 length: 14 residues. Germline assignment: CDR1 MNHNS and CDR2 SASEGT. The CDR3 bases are TGTGCCAGCAGTGAAGGACAGGGGGCAGAGACCCAGTACTTC. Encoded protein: CASSEGQGAETQYF.

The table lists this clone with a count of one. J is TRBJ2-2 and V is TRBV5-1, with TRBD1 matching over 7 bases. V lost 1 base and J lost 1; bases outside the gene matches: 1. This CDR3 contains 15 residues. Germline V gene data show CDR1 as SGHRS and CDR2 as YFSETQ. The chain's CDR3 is CASSLWTGNTGELFF. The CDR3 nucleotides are TGCGCCAGCAGCTTGTGGACAGGGAACACCGGGGAGCTGTTTTTT.

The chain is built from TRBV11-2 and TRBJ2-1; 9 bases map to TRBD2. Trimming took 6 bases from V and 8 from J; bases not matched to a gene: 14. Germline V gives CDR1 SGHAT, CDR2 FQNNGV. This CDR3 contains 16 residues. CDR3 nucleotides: TGTGCCAGCAGGTCTAGCGGGGCATACACTAGCGATGAGCAGTTCTTC. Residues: CASRSSGAYTSDEQFF.

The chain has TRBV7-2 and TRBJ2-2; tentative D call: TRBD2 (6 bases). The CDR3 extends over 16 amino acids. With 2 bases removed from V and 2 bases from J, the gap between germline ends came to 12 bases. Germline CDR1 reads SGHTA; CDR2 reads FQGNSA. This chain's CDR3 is CASSLKGTLNTGELFF. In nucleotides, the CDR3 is TGTGCCAGCAGCTTAAAAGGGACTCTAAACACCGGGGAGCTGTTTTTT.

CDR3 DNA sequence: TGTGCCAGCAGCTTAGCGGGACTAGCGGGGCAAGAGACCCAGTACTTC. Translation: CASSLAGLAGQETQYF. The chain has TRBV7-9 and TRBJ2-5; 13 bases line up with TRBD2. Germline-derived CDR1 and CDR2 are SEHNR and FQNEAQ (reference sequence). Germline trimming cut 0 bases from V and 2 bases from J; bases unmatched to any gene: 0. The CDR3 totals 16 residues.

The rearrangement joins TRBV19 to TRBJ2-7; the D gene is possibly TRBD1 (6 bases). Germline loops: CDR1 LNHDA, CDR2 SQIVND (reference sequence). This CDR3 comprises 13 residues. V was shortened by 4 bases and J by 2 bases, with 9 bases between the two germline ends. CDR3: CASSTGVAYEQYF. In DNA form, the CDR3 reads TGTGCCAGTAGTACAGGGGTCGCCTACGAGCAGTACTTC.

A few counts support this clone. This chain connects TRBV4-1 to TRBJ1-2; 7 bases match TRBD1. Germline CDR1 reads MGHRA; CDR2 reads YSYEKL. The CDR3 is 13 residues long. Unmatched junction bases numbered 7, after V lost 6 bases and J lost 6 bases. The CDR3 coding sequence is TGCGCCAGCAGTCAACAGGGGTGGGATGGCTACACCTTC. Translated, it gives CASSQQGWDGYTF.